This T cell receptor beta chain stems from a study of blood T cell repertoires in COVID-19. Turning to the study itself: The study drew acute and convalescent COVID-19 samples from the United States, Italy and Spain. The cDNA or gDNA used as material had been derived from T cells, B-cell-depleted T cells, or PBMCs.

Deletions cut 7 bases from V and 0 bases from J, with 12 bases between. This CDR3 contains 14 residues. Germline V gives CDR1 MNHEY, CDR2 SVGAGI. This clone has only one observation. Original processing methods: Quantification of nucleated cells was approximated via reference gene primer amplification. This table comes from immunoSEQ multiplex PCR, and its TCRdb copy is limited to in-frame clones, with some not included. Clone size and V and J calls were adopted from that table, with D and trimming inferred from the DNA. The top ten clones hold around an eighth of a sample with 100,000 or so clones, around four fifths of them seen once.

This clonotype was obtained from a man in his forties or fifties with active or convalescent COVID-19. The J gene is TRBJ1-1, the V gene TRBV6-5; the D gene is possibly TRBD1 (6 bases). The sequenced sample consisted of peripheral blood. CDR3 protein: CASNPGQMNTEAFF. DNA for the CDR3: TGTGCCAGCAATCCGGGACAAATGAACACTGAAGCTTTCTTT.